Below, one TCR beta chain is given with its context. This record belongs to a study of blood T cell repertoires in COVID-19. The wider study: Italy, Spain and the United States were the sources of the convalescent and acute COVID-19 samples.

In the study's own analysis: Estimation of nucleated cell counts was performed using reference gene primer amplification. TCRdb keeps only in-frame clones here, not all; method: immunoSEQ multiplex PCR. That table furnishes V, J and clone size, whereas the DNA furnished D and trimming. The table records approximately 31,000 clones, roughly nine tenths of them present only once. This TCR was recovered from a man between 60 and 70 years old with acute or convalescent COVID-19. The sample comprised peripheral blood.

The CDR3 spells CASSLKGTRDGELFF. For the CDR3, the DNA is TGTGCCAGCAGCTTAAAGGGTACTAGGGACGGGGAGCTGTTTTTT. The chain combines TRBV7-3 with TRBJ2-2; TRBD2 is a possible D gene (5 bases). Germline lookup yields CDR1 SGHTA and CDR2 FQGTGA. The CDR3 covers 15 residues. The V and J ends lost 1 base and 7 bases respectively, with 13 bases between them.